This TCR beta chain was recovered during a study of shared clonotypes between healthy human individuals. CD45RO-negative CD8 cells positively selected for CCR7 made up the naive population, which excluded terminally differentiated effector memory CD45RA+ cells. The CDR3 spans 18 residues. The V gene lost 4 bases and the J gene lost 6 bases, with 26 bases spanning the gap. Germline V lookup: CDR1 ENHRY, CDR2 SYGVKD. TCRdb keeps only in-frame clones here, not all; method: immunoSEQ multiplex PCR. The sample lists about 800,000 clones; about 96% were seen once. Input material: naive CD8+ T cells sorted from blood. The gene calls are TRBV10-3 and TRBJ2-3, with a weak D call TRBD2 (9 bases). The source of this sequence is a man aged 30 to 45 in good health. CDR3 DNA: TGTGCCATCAGTGGAGACAGGGGTGCGGGAGGGCCAGGGGATACGCAGTATTTT. This translates into CAISGDRGAGGPGDTQYF.